These 7 T cell receptor beta chains were sequenced from one sample in a study of human T cells and chemical hapten exposure. Noted time point: patch test 1, 2 weeks after DPC sensitization. Described treatment: therapeutic diphenylcyclopropenone sensitization with weekly scalp DPC. TCRdb reprocessed the RACE reads via MiXCR and lists one record per CDR3 protein. Of roughly 70,000 distinct CDR3 sequences listed, roughly 9.2% were seen once; the top ten hold approximately 3%. The sample was whole blood, taken in connection with sensitization to the hapten diphenylcyclopropenone (DPC). These receptors all stem from a woman aged 40 to 49 with alopecia areata. Some clones in this sample may be carry-over from other donors' samples.

This clonotype turned up a few times. J is TRBJ2-2 and V is TRBV5-1; D may be TRBD1 (7 bases). The CDR3 spans 17 residues. Germline lookup yields CDR1 SGHRS and CDR2 YFSETQ. V lost 1 base to trimming and J lost 0 bases, with 13 bases between them. In nucleotides, the CDR3 is TGCGCCAGCAGCTTGTCCCAGGGGGGCTCGAACACCGGGGAGCTGTTTTTT. Amino acids: CASSLSQGGSNTGELFF. The full variable domain, with the rest looked up from reference TRBV5-1 and TRBJ2-2, is KAGVTQTPRYLIKTRGQQVTLSCSPISGHRSVSWYQQTPGQGLQFLFEYFSETQRNKGNFPGRFSGRQFSNSRSEMNVSTLELGDSALYLCASSLSQGGSNTGELFFGEGSRLTVL.

The rearrangement uses TRBV28 and TRBJ2-7, with D possibly being TRBD1 (5 bases). CDR3 size: 14 residues. Germline V gives CDR1 MDHEN, CDR2 SYDVKM. The V end was cut by 3 bases, the J end by 2 bases, with 11 bases between. As DNA, the CDR3 is TGTGCCAGCAGTTTTAACAGGAAAACCTACGAGCAGTACTTC. Translation: CASSFNRKTYEQYF.

This clonotype has at least ten counts. The chain employs TRBV7-2 and TRBJ2-1, with D maybe TRBD1 (5 bases). CDR1 SGHTA and CDR2 FQGNSA come from the germline V gene. The CDR3 sequence is 16 residues long. Trimming shortened V by 4 bases and J by 2 bases, and 15 bases separated the two germline ends. The CDR3 DNA follows: TGTGCCAGCAGCTCCTTGACCAGGGTTCCCTACAATGAGCAGTTCTTC. Translation: CASSSLTRVPYNEQFF.

On this clonotype itself: A read error may explain this, as a much larger clone is one base away. This chain joins TRBV4-2 and TRBJ2-1; D call uncertain. The length of the CDR3 is 15 residues. V lost 4 bases, J lost 0 bases, and 10 bases lay in between. CDR1 is LGHNA, CDR2 YNFKEQ, per germline. CDR3 DNA: TGTGCCAGCAGCCCGGAGACCGGCTCCTACAATGAGCAGTTCTTC. Its protein product is CASSPETGSYNEQFF.

The chain links TRBV29-1 to TRBJ1-3; 10 nucleotides line up with TRBD1. There are 14 residues in the CDR3. Trimming at V came to 7 bases and at J to 0 bases, leaving 3 bases not matched to a gene. CDR1 SQVTM and CDR2 ANQGSEA come from the germline V gene. Here the CDR3 reads CSARTGGSGNTIYF. CDR3 in DNA: TGCAGCGCTCGGACAGGGGGCTCTGGAAACACCATATATTTT. The full variable domain, rest sourced from reference TRBV29-1 and TRBJ1-3, is SAVISQKPSRDICQRGTSLTIQCQVDSQVTMMFWYRQQPGQSLTLIATANQGSEATYESGFVIDKFPISRPNLTFSTLTVSNMSPEDSSIYLCSARTGGSGNTIYFGEGSWLTVV.

The sample holds a few counts of this clonotype. At one end, the junction sequence differs from germline, possibly due to a read error. The rearrangement uses TRBV13 and TRBJ1-1; the D is unclear. The CDR3 consists of 11 residues. Germline V gene sequence: CDR1 PRHDT, CDR2 FYEKMQ (reference sequence). CDR3 nucleotide sequence: TGTGTCAGCAGCTTACGTACTGAAGCTTTCTTT. Translation gives CVSSLRTEAFF. Full variable domain (outside the CDR3, taken from reference TRBV13 and TRBJ1-1): AAGVIQSPRHLIKEKRETATLKCYPIPRHDTVYWYQQGPGQDPQFLISFYEKMQSDKGSIPDRFSAQQFSDYHSELNMSSLELGDSALYFCVSSLRTEAFFGQGTRLTVV.

In this sample, this clonotype turned up a few times. The CDR3 region is CASSLVRNYEQYF. The CDR3 coding sequence is TGTGCCAGCAGTTTGGTCAGAAACTACGAGCAGTACTTC. This chain uses TRBV28 with TRBJ2-7; D uncertain. Germline CDR1 and CDR2: MDHEN and SYDVKM. The CDR3 runs 13 residues. Deletions cut 3 bases from V and 3 bases from J, with 9 bases between.